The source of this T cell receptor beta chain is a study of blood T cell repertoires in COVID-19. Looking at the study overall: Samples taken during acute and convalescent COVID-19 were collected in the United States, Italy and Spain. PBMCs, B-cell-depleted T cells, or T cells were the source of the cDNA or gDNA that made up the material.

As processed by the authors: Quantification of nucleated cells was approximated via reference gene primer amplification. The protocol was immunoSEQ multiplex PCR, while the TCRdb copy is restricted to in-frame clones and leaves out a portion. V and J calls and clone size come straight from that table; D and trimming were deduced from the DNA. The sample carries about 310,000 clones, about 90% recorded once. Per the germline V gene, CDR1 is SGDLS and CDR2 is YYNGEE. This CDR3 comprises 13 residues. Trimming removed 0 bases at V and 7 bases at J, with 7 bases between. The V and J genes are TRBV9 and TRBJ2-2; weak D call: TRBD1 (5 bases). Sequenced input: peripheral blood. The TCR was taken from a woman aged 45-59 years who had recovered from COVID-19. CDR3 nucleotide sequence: TGTGCCAGCAGCGTAGACAGGATCGGGGAGCTGTTTTTT. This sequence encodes CASSVDRIGELFF.